This T cell receptor (beta chain) was recovered during a study of blood T cell repertoires in COVID-19. As processed by the authors: Estimates of nucleated cell counts were drawn from the amplification of reference gene primers. Measured with immunoSEQ multiplex PCR; TCRdb has only the in-frame clones, and not every one. From that table come the V and J calls and clone size; the DNA was used to work out D and trimming. The sample carries 200,000 to 250,000 clones, 70% to 90% recorded once. Germline-derived CDR1 and CDR2 are MNHEY and SMNVEV (reference sequence). The CDR3 length is 14 residues. The ends were cut back, 6 bases at V and 1 base at J, with 10 bases in the middle.

The rearrangement uses TRBV27 and TRBJ1-3; possibly TRBD1 for D (5 bases). The clonotype comes from a woman between 50 and 59 years old in a cohort exposed to, infected with or recovered from COVID-19 (not recorded which). Sequencing was done on a sample of PBMCs or T cells enriched from blood (not recorded which). The CDR3 reads CASREGFSGNTIYF. The CDR3 nucleotides read TGTGCCAGCAGGGAGGGGTTTTCTGGAAACACCATATATTTT.